Shown below are 2 T cell receptor beta chains from a single sample sequenced in a study of OX40 agonist ivuxolimab in advanced cancers. Clones were read by immunoSEQ multiplex PCR, and TCRdb kept only the in-frame ones, dropping some. The sample comprises 65,000 to 80,000 clones, under 95% of which are singletons, and more than 9.5% rests with the top ten. Here the sequenced sample was CD4+ or CD8+ T cells sorted from blood, taken in a trial of the OX40 agonist ivuxolimab. These receptor sequences come from an adult with an advanced solid tumor such as melanoma, head and neck, liver or kidney cancer.

The chain is built from TRBV10-3 and TRBJ2-1, with 10 bases fitting TRBD1. CDR1 and CDR2 from the germline V gene are ENHRY and SYGVKD. J lost 4 bases, V lost 3 bases, and 12 bases had no gene match. The CDR3 has 18 residues. The CDR3 DNA follows: TGTGCCATCAGTGAATCGGGAGGGACAGGGGATCTGTACAATGAGCAGTTCTTC. Amino acids: CAISESGGTGDLYNEQFF.

The chain recombines TRBV19 with TRBJ1-5; D is possibly TRBD1 (5 bases). CDR3 size: 12 residues. V lost 10 bases and J 2 bases, leaving 9 bases between the germline ends. Germline lookup yields CDR1 LNHDA and CDR2 SQIVND (reference sequence). The CDR3 loop is CAIGDGNQPQHF. Here the CDR3 DNA reads TGTGCCATAGGGGACGGCAATCAGCCCCAGCATTTT. The full variable domain, in which reference TRBV19 and TRBJ1-5 provide the parts outside the CDR3, is DGGITQSPKYLFRKEGQNVTLSCEQNLNHDAMYWYRQDPGQGLRLIYYSQIVNDFQKGDIAEGYSVSREKKESFPLTVTSAQKNPTAFYLCAIGDGNQPQHFGDGTRLSIL.